What follows describes a single T cell receptor beta chain. Naive CD8 cells lacked CD45RO, underwent positive selection for CCR7 and left out terminally differentiated effector memory CD45RA+ cells. This entry comes from a study of shared clonotypes between healthy human individuals. Assay: immunoSEQ multiplex PCR; the TCRdb copy retains only in-frame clones and omits some. The profile shows approximately 720,000 clones, 92% of them singletons. Germline V gene lookup returns CDR1 SEHNR and CDR2 FQNEAQ (reference sequence). The CDR3 spans 15 residues. V lost 5 bases and J lost 5; bases outside the gene matches: 7.

This clonotype was obtained from a man aged 25 to 40 in good health. What was sequenced was naive CD8+ T cells sorted from blood. The J gene is TRBJ2-1, the V gene TRBV7-9, with 9 bases aligning to TRBD1. This CDR3 reads CASSRGTGTHNEQFF. The CDR3 DNA is TGTGCCAGCAGCCGCGGGACAGGGACACACAATGAGCAGTTCTTC.